This T cell receptor (beta chain) is drawn from a study of cytomegalovirus exposure and HLA in healthy donors. Study-level background: Roughly 85 million unique TCRs from HLA-typed donors made up an early data release.

This clone was observed once. Its antigen is not known. Findings and limits, study-wide: A later analysis linked a missense variant in DCLRE1C to the trimming of TCR beta V and J genes.

The germline gives CDR1 MGHDK, CDR2 SYGVNS. The CDR3 is 14 amino acids. V was clipped by 4 bases and J by 5 bases, with 12 bases between them. Primers for the PCR totalled 60 Vbeta and 13 Jbeta. The protocol was immunoSEQ multiplex PCR, while the TCRdb copy is restricted to in-frame clones and leaves out a portion. The sample includes approximately 220,000 clones, just over 75% of them seen just once. Material: PBMCs. The TCR sequence derives from a man younger than 35 in good health and CMV-seronegative. The chain links TRBV25-1 to TRBJ2-1; D perhaps matches TRBD1 (6 bases). The CDR3 here is CASSAQGFNNEQFF. CDR3 nucleotide sequence: TGTGCCAGCAGTGCGCAGGGGTTCAACAATGAGCAGTTCTTC.